The rows below give T cell receptor beta chains drawn from one sample of a study of T cells in Graves' hyperthyroidism and ophthalmopathy. TCRdb re-derived calls from the multiplex PCR reads in MiXCR, one entry per CDR3 protein. The table shows under 350,000 distinct CDR3 sequences, with about 20% occurring only once. Source material: blood. Receptors were obtained from a woman aged 45-59 years with Graves' hyperthyroidism. Both conserved end residues are part of each CDR3. The D gene is left open where the match is weak. Size is stated for part of the rows, as once, few or many counts, or as a class when the clone is expanded.

V gene: TRBV2
J gene: TRBJ2-1
D gene: .
clone size: few
CDR3 protein: CASMQGAYNEQFF
CDR3 DNA: TGTGCCAGCATGCAAGGAGCCTACAATGAGCAGTTCTTC

V gene: TRBV6-1
J gene: TRBJ1-1
D gene: .
clone size: few
CDR3 protein: CASSEVVGDTEAFF
CDR3 DNA: TGTGCCAGCAGTGAGGTGGTGGGGGACACTGAAGCTTTCTTT

V gene: TRBV6-1
J gene: TRBJ2-1
D gene: TRBD1
clone size: .
CDR3 protein: CASRRTGGNSYNEQFF
CDR3 DNA: TGTGCCAGCAGGCGAACAGGGGGGAACTCCTACAATGAGCAGTTCTTC

V gene: TRBV6-5
J gene: TRBJ1-5
D gene: .
clone size: few
CDR3 protein: CASSYSGRGGGNQPQHF
CDR3 DNA: TGTGCCAGCAGTTACTCTGGTCGTGGAGGGGGTAATCAGCCCCAGCATTTT

V gene: TRBV20-1
J gene: TRBJ2-7
D gene: TRBD2
clone size: .
CDR3 protein: CSAQAGGPYEQYF
CDR3 DNA: TGCAGTGCTCAAGCGGGAGGGCCCTACGAGCAGTACTTC

V gene: TRBV27
J gene: TRBJ1-1
D gene: .
clone size: .
CDR3 protein: CATRWGGQTEAFF
CDR3 DNA: TGTGCCACCCGGTGGGGCGGCCAAACTGAAGCTTTCTTT

V gene: TRBV18
J gene: TRBJ1-3
D gene: .
clone size: many
CDR3 protein: CASVEGPLSGNTIYF
CDR3 DNA: TGTGCCAGTGTCGAAGGGCCGCTCTCTGGAAACACCATATATTTT

V gene: TRBV3-1
J gene: TRBJ2-7
D gene: .
clone size: many
CDR3 protein: CASSQDGVRGYEQYF
CDR3 DNA: TGTGCCAGCAGCCAAGACGGGGTGAGAGGCTACGAGCAGTACTTC

V gene: TRBV4-2
J gene: TRBJ2-7
D gene: TRBD1
clone size: few
CDR3 protein: CASRREGQSYEQYF
CDR3 DNA: TGTGCCAGCCGACGCGAGGGACAGAGCTACGAGCAGTACTTC

V gene: TRBV7-9
J gene: TRBJ2-7
D gene: TRBD1
clone size: .
CDR3 protein: CASSFDRGLYEQYF
CDR3 DNA: TGTGCCAGCAGCTTTGACAGGGGGCTCTACGAGCAGTACTTC

V gene: TRBV19
J gene: TRBJ1-1
D gene: .
clone size: .
CDR3 protein: CASSIVGTANTEAFF
CDR3 DNA: TGTGCCAGTAGTATAGTCGGGACGGCGAACACTGAAGCTTTCTTT

V gene: TRBV29-1
J gene: TRBJ1-2
D gene: .
clone size: .
CDR3 protein: CSVEWGLFGYTF
CDR3 DNA: TGCAGCGTTGAATGGGGTCTTTTTGGCTACACCTTC

V gene: TRBV20-1
J gene: TRBJ1-2
D gene: TRBD1
clone size: few
CDR3 protein: CSARFTGGRGDYGYTF
CDR3 DNA: TGCAGTGCTAGGTTTACAGGGGGTAGAGGGGACTATGGCTACACCTTC

V gene: TRBV20-1
J gene: TRBJ2-5
D gene: .
clone size: few
CDR3 protein: CSATTRGETQYF
CDR3 DNA: TGCAGTGCTACCACCCGGGGGGAGACCCAGTACTTC

V gene: TRBV7-3
J gene: TRBJ1-1
D gene: TRBD1
clone size: many
CDR3 protein: CASSLMGQGTEAFF
CDR3 DNA: TGTGCCAGCAGCCTAATGGGACAGGGCACTGAAGCTTTCTTT

V gene: TRBV12-3/TRBV12-4
J gene: TRBJ1-6
D gene: .
clone size: many
CDR3 protein: CASSRSGDSPLHF
CDR3 DNA: TGTGCCAGCAGCCGCTCGGGGGATTCACCCCTCCACTTT

V gene: TRBV28
J gene: TRBJ2-3
D gene: .
clone size: .
CDR3 protein: CATASTRGGTDTQYF
CDR3 DNA: TGTGCCACCGCCTCGACTCGGGGCGGCACAGATACGCAGTATTTT

V gene: TRBV7-2
J gene: TRBJ2-2
D gene: .
clone size: few
CDR3 protein: CASNRAAENTGELFF
CDR3 DNA: TGTGCCAGCAATAGGGCAGCGGAAAACACCGGGGAGCTGTTTTTT

V gene: TRBV5-6
J gene: TRBJ2-1
D gene: .
clone size: few
CDR3 protein: CASSQPLIKSNEQFF
CDR3 DNA: TGTGCCAGCAGCCAACCACTGATCAAGAGTAATGAGCAGTTCTTC

V gene: TRBV7-9
J gene: TRBJ2-5
D gene: TRBD2
clone size: .
CDR3 protein: CASSLTSGSGETQYF
CDR3 DNA: TGTGCCAGCAGCTTGACTAGCGGGAGCGGGGAGACCCAGTACTTC

V gene: TRBV29-1
J gene: TRBJ1-4
D gene: .
clone size: .
CDR3 protein: CSVGPGAGHEKLFF
CDR3 DNA: TGCAGCGTTGGTCCTGGGGCAGGACATGAAAAACTGTTTTTT

V gene: TRBV6-1
J gene: TRBJ2-1
D gene: .
clone size: many
CDR3 protein: CASSEMGPIGGEQFF
CDR3 DNA: TGTGCCAGCAGTGAAATGGGCCCCATAGGTGGCGAGCAGTTCTTC

V gene: TRBV6-1
J gene: TRBJ2-1
D gene: .
clone size: many
CDR3 protein: CASSAKGGATQKYNEQFF
CDR3 DNA: TGTGCCAGCAGTGCAAAGGGGGGGGCGACCCAAAAGTACAATGAGCAGTTCTTC

V gene: TRBV4-1
J gene: TRBJ1-2
D gene: .
clone size: many
CDR3 protein: CASSQDGERGNYGYTF
CDR3 DNA: TGCGCCAGCAGCCAAGATGGGGAAAGGGGGAACTATGGCTACACCTTC

V gene: TRBV6-2/TRBV6-3
J gene: TRBJ2-1
D gene: TRBD1
clone size: .
CDR3 protein: CASITPGQVYNEQFF
CDR3 DNA: TGTGCCAGCATCACCCCGGGACAGGTTTACAATGAGCAGTTCTTC

V gene: TRBV4-1
J gene: TRBJ1-1
D gene: .
clone size: .
CDR3 protein: CASSQDFVGGSATEAFF
CDR3 DNA: TGCGCCAGCAGCCAAGATTTCGTAGGGGGAAGTGCCACTGAAGCTTTCTTT

V gene: TRBV19
J gene: TRBJ2-3
D gene: .
clone size: .
CDR3 protein: CASTPGSGTDTQYF
CDR3 DNA: TGTGCCAGTACGCCGGGAAGCGGCACAGATACGCAGTATTTT

V gene: TRBV11-1
J gene: TRBJ1-3
D gene: .
clone size: .
CDR3 protein: CASSFGPGNTIYF
CDR3 DNA: TGTGCCAGCAGCTTTGGTCCTGGAAACACCATATATTTT

V gene: TRBV6-1
J gene: TRBJ1-1
D gene: .
clone size: once
CDR3 protein: CASSAGFVNTEAFF
CDR3 DNA: TGTGCCAGCAGTGCAGGGTTCGTGAACACTGAAGCTTTCTTT

V gene: TRBV5-1
J gene: TRBJ1-4
D gene: .
clone size: .
CDR3 protein: CASSFRGAGEKLFF
CDR3 DNA: TGTGCCAGCAGCTTTAGGGGAGCGGGTGAAAAACTGTTTTTT

V gene: TRBV7-9
J gene: TRBJ1-2
D gene: .
clone size: many
CDR3 protein: CASTGTGTVADGYTF
CDR3 DNA: TGTGCCAGCACCGGAACGGGAACAGTGGCGGACGGCTACACCTTC

V gene: TRBV18
J gene: TRBJ1-1
D gene: .
clone size: many
CDR3 protein: CASSPGLSTNTEAFF
CDR3 DNA: TGTGCCAGCTCACCTGGGCTATCAACGAACACTGAAGCTTTCTTT

V gene: TRBV25-1
J gene: TRBJ1-6
D gene: .
clone size: .
CDR3 protein: CASGGGPGNSPLHF
CDR3 DNA: TGTGCCAGCGGGGGGGGGCCCGGGAATTCACCCCTCCACTTT

V gene: TRBV28
J gene: TRBJ2-7
D gene: .
clone size: many
CDR3 protein: CASSFSAVSYEQYF
CDR3 DNA: TGTGCCAGCAGCTTTAGCGCGGTCTCCTACGAGCAGTACTTC

V gene: TRBV2
J gene: TRBJ1-1
D gene: .
clone size: .
CDR3 protein: CASRTLMKADNTEAFF
CDR3 DNA: TGTGCCAGCAGGACCCTAATGAAGGCGGATAACACTGAAGCTTTCTTT

V gene: TRBV28
J gene: TRBJ2-1
D gene: TRBD2
clone size: .
CDR3 protein: CASAGGGSSYNEQFF
CDR3 DNA: TGTGCCAGCGCAGGCGGGGGGTCCTCCTACAATGAGCAGTTCTTC